These 10 T cell receptor beta chains were sequenced from one sample in a study of T cell clonality in common variable immunodeficiency. The assay was immunoSEQ multiplex PCR, and TCRdb's table has in-frame clones only and misses some. This sample includes tens of thousands of clones with no singletons; its ten biggest clones take up approximately 3%. The sample taken for sequencing was peripheral blood mononuclear cells. Source of these receptors: a person aged 18 to 75 in good health.

With regard to this clone: The CDR3 is cut off 3 residues early in the read; its end comes from the germline J gene. The rearrangement links TRBV18 to TRBJ1-1; 9 nucleotides match TRBD1. The CDR3 has 14 amino acids. From germline, CDR1 is KGHSH and CDR2 LQKENI. The J segment lost 5 bases and the V segment lost 6 bases, leaving 7 bases of the junction unmatched. The sequenced CDR3 bases are TGTGCCAGCTCGCAGGGACAGGGAGGAACTGAA. It is translated as CASSQGQGGTE. The whole CDR3 reads CASSQGQGGTEAFF.

This clone was detected ten times or more. Read coverage stops 3 residues before the CDR3 terminus; the germline J gene supplies the remainder. The chain combines TRBV19 with TRBJ2-5; D perhaps matches TRBD2 (6 bases). The length of the CDR3 is 15 residues. CDR1 LNHDA and CDR2 SQIVND come from the germline V gene (reference sequence). V lost 2 bases to trimming and J lost 5 bases, with 15 bases between them. CDR3 protein: CASSIIGGQTETQYF. The part of the CDR3 DNA that was read is TGTGCCAGTAGTATAATCGGAGGGCAGACGGAGACC. The full variable domain, rest sourced from reference TRBV19 and TRBJ2-5, is DGGITQSPKYLFRKEGQNVTLSCEQNLNHDAMYWYRQDPGQGLRLIYYSQIVNDFQKGDIAEGYSVSREKKESFPLTVTSAQKNPTAFYLCASSIIGGQTETQYFGPGTRLLVL.

This clone has at least ten counts. The read comes to an end 3 residues before the CDR3 does, leaving the germline J gene to fill in the end. The V and J genes are TRBV5-1 and TRBJ2-1, with a weak D call TRBD2 (6 bases). CDR1 SGHRS and CDR2 YFSETQ come from the germline V gene. This CDR3 region has 18 residues. V was cut by 0 bases and J by 0 bases, with 16 bases left in between. CDR3 amino acids: CASSLAGRGGDSYNEQFF. The part of the CDR3 DNA that was read is TGCGCCAGCAGCTTGGCAGGTCGTGGAGGGGACTCCTACAATGAG.

This clone was detected ten times or more. The sequenced fragment ends 3 residues before the CDR3 boundary, so the rest is inferred from the germline J gene. V and J are TRBV19 and TRBJ1-2, with TRBD1 matching over 7 bases. J was trimmed by 6 bases and V by 6 bases; bases with no gene match: 7. Germline CDR1 and CDR2: LNHDA and SQIVND (reference sequence). This CDR3 has 13 residues. The CDR3 region is CASRAQGTDGYTF. The DNA read from the CDR3 is TGTGCCAGTAGAGCACAGGGGACCGATGGC.

A word on this clone: With the read ending 3 residues before the CDR3 end, the germline J gene is used to fill in that end. This sample includes further DNA sequences coding for the same CDR3. The V call is TRBV18, the J call TRBJ2-2; D might be TRBD1 (5 bases). The V gene's germline CDR1 is KGHSH and CDR2 LQKENI. The V end lost 5 bases, the J end lost 3 bases, and 13 bases lay between the germline ends. The CDR3 is made up of 15 amino acids. The CDR3 is CASSRTKGHTGELFF. CDR3 DNA (partial): TGTGCCAGCTCAAGAACCAAGGGGCACACCGGGGAG.

Ten or more counts support this clone. The read finishes 3 residues shy of the CDR3 end, and the germline J gene is used to complete it. The gene calls are TRBV19 and TRBJ2-7; D gene ambiguous. The CDR3 contains 12 residues. CDR1 and CDR2 from the germline V gene are LNHDA and SQIVND (reference sequence). V gave up 7 bases and J gave up 6 bases, with 13 bases separating them. CDR3: CASILPFGEQYF. The sequenced CDR3 bases are TGTGCCAGTATACTCCCATTCGGCGAG.

This clone has ten or more counts. The read terminates 3 residues before the CDR3 end, so the remaining end is supplied by the germline J gene. The chain combines TRBV23-1 with TRBJ2-6; 9 bases fit TRBD1. TRBV23-1 falls under the ORF class, with uncertain function. With V trimmed by 6 bases and J by 0 bases, 6 bases remained unmatched. The CDR3 totals 17 residues. CDR3 DNA, as far as it was read: TGCGCCAGCAGGGGACAGGGATCCAGCTCTGGGGCCAACGTC. Protein sequence: CASRGQGSSSGANV. In full, the CDR3 reads CASRGQGSSSGANVLTF.

The sample holds a few counts of this clone. The CDR3 is CASSAPGQGSFEQYF. The CDR3 DNA, read in part, is TGTGCCAGCAGTGCCCCGGGACAGGGAAGCTTCGAG. V usage is TRBV6-1 and J usage is TRBJ2-7; 9 bases line up with TRBD1. The read gets to within 3 residues of the CDR3 end, and the germline J gene fills in the rest. V dropped 4 bases and J dropped 6; count of bases not matched to a gene: 10. The CDR3 sequence is 15 residues long. Germline V CDR1 and CDR2: MNHNS, SASEGT.

This clone showed up many times. The read halts 3 residues ahead of the CDR3 end, with the missing end drawn from the germline J gene. V gene TRBV15 combines with J gene TRBJ2-7, with TRBD1 as a possible D gene (6 bases). Germline loops: CDR1 LNHNV, CDR2 YYDKDF (reference sequence). V shed 0 bases and J shed 3 bases, with 15 bases lying between them. The CDR3 is made up of 16 amino acids. The CDR3 is CATSRDLGGRYYEQYF. Incomplete CDR3 DNA: TGTGCCACCAGCAGAGATCTAGGGGGTAGGTACTACGAG.

This clone has ten or more counts. The CDR3 end is not reached by the read, which stops 3 residues before it; the germline J gene fills it in. The chain is built from TRBV19 and TRBJ1-1; the D gene is possibly TRBD1 (6 bases). CDR1 and CDR2 from the germline V gene are LNHDA and SQIVND (reference sequence). The CDR3 is made up of 12 amino acids. The ends were cut back, 7 bases at V and 4 bases at J, with 10 bases in the middle. CDR3: CASTRDITEAFF. The covered CDR3 bases are TGTGCCAGTACTAGGGACATCACTGAA. Full variable domain (rest looked up from reference TRBV19 and TRBJ1-1): DGGITQSPKYLFRKEGQNVTLSCEQNLNHDAMYWYRQDPGQGLRLIYYSQIVNDFQKGDIAEGYSVSREKKESFPLTVTSAQKNPTAFYLCASTRDITEAFFGQGTRLTVV.